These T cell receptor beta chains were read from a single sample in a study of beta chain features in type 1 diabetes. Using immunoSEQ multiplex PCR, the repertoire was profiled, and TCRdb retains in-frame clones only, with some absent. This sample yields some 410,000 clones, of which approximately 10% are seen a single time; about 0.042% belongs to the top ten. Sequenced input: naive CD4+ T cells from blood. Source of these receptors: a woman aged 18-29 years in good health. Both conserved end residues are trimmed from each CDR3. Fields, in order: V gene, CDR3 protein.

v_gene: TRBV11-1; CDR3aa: ASSSRPDNEQF
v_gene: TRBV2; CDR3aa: ASARAGTGGNEQF
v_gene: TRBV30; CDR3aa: AWSENQVTQPQH
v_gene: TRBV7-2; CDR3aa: ASSFGRNSGANVLT
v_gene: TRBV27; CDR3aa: ASTLAGGPYEQY
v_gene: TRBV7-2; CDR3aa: ASSLGPAQETQY
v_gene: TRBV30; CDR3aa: AWSRERSYEQY
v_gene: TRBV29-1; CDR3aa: SSSGGSLWETQY
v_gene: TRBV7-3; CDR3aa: ASSLWGDTEAF
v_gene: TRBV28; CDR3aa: ASRMGGQETQY
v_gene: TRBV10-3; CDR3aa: AISLAATDTQY
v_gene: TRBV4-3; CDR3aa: ASSQGAAGGSYNSPLH
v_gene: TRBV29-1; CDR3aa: SAGTGPDTEAF
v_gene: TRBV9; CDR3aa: ASSVGTDQETQY
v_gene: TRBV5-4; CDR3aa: ASSARGRGTGELF
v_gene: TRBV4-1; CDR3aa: ASSRDRANEKLF
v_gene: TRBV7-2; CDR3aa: ASSWSSVGGPETQY
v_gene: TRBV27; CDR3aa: ASKGTGYSPLH
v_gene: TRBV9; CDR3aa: ASSVGSQDEKLF
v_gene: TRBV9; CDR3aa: ASSVGTSGRGSYNEQF
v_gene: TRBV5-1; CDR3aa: ASSLGGFETQY
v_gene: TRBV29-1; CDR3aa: SVMGRGRVGYT
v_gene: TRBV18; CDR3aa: ASSPGTSGNSYEQY
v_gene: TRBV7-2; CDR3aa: ASSETGTGSYEQY
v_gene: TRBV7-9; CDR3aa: ASSFNQGEAF
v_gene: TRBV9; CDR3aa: ASSVSSADTQY
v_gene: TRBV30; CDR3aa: AWSAAGNTIY
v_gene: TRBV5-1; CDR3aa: ASSSAGTGYGYT
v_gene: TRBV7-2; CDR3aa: ASSLGRPETQY
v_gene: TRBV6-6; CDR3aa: ASSYPMGQGDQPQH
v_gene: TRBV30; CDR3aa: ASDSSGAGKLF
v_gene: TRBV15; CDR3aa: ATSREGVRSPKNIQY
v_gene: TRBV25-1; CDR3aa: ASSARDTPYEQY
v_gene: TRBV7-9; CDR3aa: ASSFTDRGRNEQF
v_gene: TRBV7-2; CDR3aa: ASSYQYNEQF
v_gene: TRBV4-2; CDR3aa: ASSQEPGTSGVNTQY
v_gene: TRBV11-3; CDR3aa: ASSYMGLSTDTQY
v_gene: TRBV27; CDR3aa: ASSLSSPGTRETQY
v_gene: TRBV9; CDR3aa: ASIRGKGDNEQF
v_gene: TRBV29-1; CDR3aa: SVAGMGSGYGYT
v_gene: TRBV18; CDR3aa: ASSLNRAYEQY
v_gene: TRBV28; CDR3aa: ASIVRDSPNTDTQY
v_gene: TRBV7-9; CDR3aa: ASSSGRWSPLH
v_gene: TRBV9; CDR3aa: ASSSGSGSYNEQF
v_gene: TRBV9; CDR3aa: ASSPEGVNEKLF
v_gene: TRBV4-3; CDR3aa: ASSQDLGSNRAKNIQY
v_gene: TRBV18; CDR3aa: ASSPTAIYYNEQF
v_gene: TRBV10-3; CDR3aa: AISDPGQSSRAQH
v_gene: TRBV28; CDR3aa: ASSLDRVANEQF